These 28 T cell receptor beta chains share one sample of origin, sequenced in a study of T cell changes during pregnancy in multiple sclerosis. Libraries were prepared by immunoSEQ multiplex PCR; TCRdb keeps only in-frame clonotypes and omits some of them. Seen here are about 50,000 clones, 91% observed once, and the top ten hold 9%. The sequences come from CD8+ T cells from peripheral blood mononuclear cells, collected after pregnancy. These receptors all come from a female donor with multiple sclerosis, enrolled in a pregnancy study.

The chain combines TRBV12-5 with TRBJ1-1, with D hard to call. The germline gives CDR1 LGHNT, CDR2 FRNRAP. Trimming pared 6 bases from V and 1 base from J, leaving 12 bases between. The CDR3 has 14 residues. Here the CDR3 DNA reads TGTGCTAGTGGCTCGGAGGGCTGGAACACTGAAGCTTTCTTT. It encodes CASGSEGWNTEAFF.

This chain joins TRBV29-1 and TRBJ2-1; 11 nucleotides match TRBD2. Trimming at V came to 5 bases and at J to 4 bases, leaving 1 base not matched to a gene. The CDR3 sequence is 13 residues long. Germline V gene data show CDR1 as SQVTM and CDR2 as ANQGSEA. The CDR3 bases are TGCAGCGTTTCTAGCGGGAGGTACAATGAGCAGTTCTTC. It is translated as CSVSSGRYNEQFF.

This clone was seen just once. Here the CDR3 DNA reads TGTGCCAGCAGCGCGGGTTTTTACACTGAAGCTTTCTTT. Translating gives CASSAGFYTEAFF. The chain combines TRBV5-6 with TRBJ1-1, with unresolved D. The CDR3 totals 13 residues. Trimming removed 4 bases from V and 3 bases from J, with 10 bases in between. CDR1 and CDR2 from the germline V gene are SGHDT and YYEEEE.

CDR3 nucleotides: TGTGCCAGCAGCGGGGGGGACACGCGGACTGAAGCTTTCTTT. Encoded protein: CASSGGDTRTEAFF. The chain links TRBV13 to TRBJ1-1, with D maybe TRBD1 (6 bases). Germline V gives CDR1 PRHDT, CDR2 FYEKMQ (reference sequence). The CDR3 consists of 14 residues. The V end was cut by 5 bases, the J end by 5 bases, with 15 bases between.

The genes are TRBV7-9 and TRBJ2-1; possible D gene TRBD1, 6 bases. The ends were cut back, 5 bases at V and 8 bases at J, with 25 bases in the middle. CDR3 length equals 17 residues. CDR1 SEHNR and CDR2 FQNEAQ come from the germline V gene (reference sequence). For the CDR3, the DNA is TGTGCCAGCAGCCCAATCCTACAGGGAGAAAGAGGAGATGAGCAGTTCTTC. It specifies CASSPILQGERGDEQFF.

This chain joins TRBV19 and TRBJ2-1; 11 positions agree with TRBD2. The V segment lost 3 bases and the J segment 6 bases; nucleotides outside the gene matches: 4. Per germline, CDR1 LNHDA and CDR2 SQIVND (reference sequence). This CDR3 comprises 15 residues. This CDR3 is CASSITSGSINEQFF. CDR3 in DNA: TGTGCCAGTAGTATTACTAGCGGGAGTATCAATGAGCAGTTCTTC.

The chain is built from TRBV6-1 and TRBJ1-5; 9 positions agree with TRBD1. This CDR3 spans 16 amino acids. CDR1 is MNHNS and CDR2 is SASEGT in the germline V gene. V lost 2 bases and J lost 9; bases outside the gene matches: 11. For the CDR3, the DNA is TGTGCCAGCAGTGAATTGGGACAGGGCGCGATCCTGCCCCAGCATTTT. It encodes CASSELGQGAILPQHF.

This chain connects TRBV21-1 to TRBJ1-3; the D call of TRBD1 is as the table states it, not checked on the DNA. TRBV21-1 is reported as a pseudogene. CDR3 size: 17 residues. The CDR3 DNA sequence: TGTGCCAGCAGCAAAGGTACCATCCGGGACAGAGGAAACACCATATATTTT. Protein sequence: CASSKGTIRDRGNTIYF.

The chain carries TRBV6-1 and TRBJ2-7, with 9 nucleotides matching TRBD1. Germline-derived CDR1 and CDR2 are MNHNS and SASEGT. This CDR3 has 13 residues. V lost 6 bases and J lost 5; bases outside the gene matches: 5. The CDR3: CASRGRTGDEQYF. CDR3 DNA sequence: TGTGCCAGCAGGGGCAGGACAGGGGACGAGCAGTACTTC.

The rearrangement links TRBV27 to TRBJ2-7; D might be TRBD2 (5 bases). CDR1 is MNHEY, CDR2 SMNVEV, per germline (reference sequence). V was pared by 3 bases and J by 2 bases, with 8 bases between. There are 13 residues in the CDR3. CDR3 region: CASSFGLAYEQYF. CDR3 bases: TGTGCCAGCAGTTTCGGACTTGCCTACGAGCAGTACTTC.

A single count supports this clone. The chain employs TRBV6-4 and TRBJ2-2; 11 bases are a match to TRBD1. The CDR3 is 22 residues long. Germline trimming cut 2 bases from V and 4 bases from J; bases unmatched to any gene: 21. Looked up from germline, CDR1 is MRHNA and CDR2 is SNTAGT. CDR3: CASSDPDHPGQGGGGTTGELFF. DNA for the CDR3: TGTGCCAGCAGTGACCCCGATCATCCGGGACAGGGGGGGGGCGGTACCACCGGGGAGCTGTTTTTT.

V is TRBV7-8 and J is TRBJ2-5, with D possibly TRBD2 on 6 matching bases. Trimming shortened V by 7 bases and J by 4 bases, and 13 bases separated the two germline ends. This CDR3 contains 13 residues. Germline CDR1 and CDR2: SGHVS and FQNEAQ. The CDR3 DNA reads as TGTGCCAGCATGCCCGGGAGAATAGAGACCCAGTACTTC. This codes for CASMPGRIETQYF.

This clone was seen only once. V gene TRBV4-3 combines with J gene TRBJ2-5; TRBD1 might be the D (5 bases). CDR1 and CDR2 from the germline V gene are LGHNA and YSLEER. This CDR3 comprises 14 residues. V was pared by 1 base and J by 2 bases, with 8 bases between. The CDR3 DNA sequence: TGCGCCAGCAGCCAAGGACAGCCGCAAGAGACCCAGTACTTC. Amino acid sequence: CASSQGQPQETQYF.

V usage is TRBV18 and J usage is TRBJ2-5; the match to TRBD1 covers 11 bases. Germline CDR1 reads KGHSH; CDR2 reads LQKENI. CDR3 length equals 15 residues. V lost 3 bases and J lost 5; bases outside the gene matches: 5. The CDR3 region has the DNA TGTGCCAGCTCACCCGGGACAGGGGGTTTGGAGACCCAGTACTTC. Its translation is CASSPGTGGLETQYF.

The chain is built from TRBV19 and TRBJ2-7; a possible D gene is TRBD1 (5 bases). Germline V gives CDR1 LNHDA, CDR2 SQIVND (reference sequence). The V gene lost 5 bases and the J gene lost 3 bases, with 17 bases spanning the gap. This CDR3 spans 15 amino acids. The CDR3 sequence is CASSAGRGQGYEQYF. The CDR3 DNA is TGTGCCAGTAGTGCAGGCCGTGGGCAGGGCTACGAGCAGTACTTC. Variable domain in full (rest from reference TRBV19 and TRBJ2-7): DGGITQSPKYLFRKEGQNVTLSCEQNLNHDAMYWYRQDPGQGLRLIYYSQIVNDFQKGDIAEGYSVSREKKESFPLTVTSAQKNPTAFYLCASSAGRGQGYEQYFGPGTRLTVT.

This rearrangement joins TRBV19 to TRBJ1-1; D ambiguous. Between the trimmed V and J ends, which lost 9 bases and 4 bases, there was a span of 12 bases. In germline, CDR1 is LNHDA, CDR2 SQIVND (reference sequence). The CDR3 spans 12 residues. CDR3 sequence (DNA): TGTGCCAGCTCGGTGGGAGGCACTGAAGCTTTCTTT. It codes for CASSVGGTEAFF.

The genes are TRBV6-5 and TRBJ2-5; weak D call: TRBD2 (7 bases). CDR1 MNHEY and CDR2 SVGAGI come from the germline V gene. CDR3 length: 15 amino acids. Deletions cut 2 bases from V and 8 bases from J, with 18 bases between. Written as DNA, the CDR3 is TGTGCCAGCAGTTACGAGGGGGGGGCTGCCGTCACCCAGTACTTC. Amino acids: CASSYEGGAAVTQYF.

The V call is TRBV13, the J call TRBJ2-4, with 9 bases lining up with TRBD1. The J segment lost 5 bases and the V segment lost 5 bases, leaving 4 bases of the junction unmatched. Germline lookup yields CDR1 PRHDT and CDR2 FYEKMQ (reference sequence). This CDR3 spans 14 amino acids. The CDR3 DNA sequence: TGTGCCAGCAGCCTCCGGGACAGGGAAAACATTCAGTACTTC. This codes for CASSLRDRENIQYF.

This clone was detected only once. The chain carries TRBV18 and TRBJ2-7, with D perhaps TRBD1 (6 bases). In germline, CDR1 is KGHSH, CDR2 LQKENI. Trimming left V 0 bases short and J 6 bases short, with 15 bases between. The CDR3 is made up of 15 amino acids. The DNA of the CDR3 is TGTGCCAGCTCACCACCCGACAGGAGCGTTTTCGAGCAGTACTTC. It specifies CASSPPDRSVFEQYF.

As DNA, the CDR3 is TGTGCCAGTAAACTAGCGGGGCTACACACCGGGGAGCTGTTTTTT. It translates to CASKLAGLHTGELFF. V gene TRBV11-2 combines with J gene TRBJ2-2; 10 positions match TRBD2. The CDR3 extends over 15 amino acids. V gave up 9 bases and J gave up 3 bases; unmatched junction bases: 7. Germline V lookup: CDR1 SGHAT, CDR2 FQNNGV.

V gene TRBV5-1 combines with J gene TRBJ2-1; 7 positions match TRBD2. Germline V gives CDR1 SGHRS, CDR2 YFSETQ. V shed 1 base and J 3 bases; nucleotides not matched to a gene: 7. This CDR3 spans 16 amino acids. This CDR3 reads CASSLLPAGDYNEQFF. The CDR3 region has the DNA TGCGCCAGCAGCTTGCTTCCGGCGGGAGACTACAATGAGCAGTTCTTC.

J is TRBJ2-1 and V is TRBV9, with 9 bases that match TRBD1. The CDR3 is made up of 16 amino acids. The germline V gene encodes CDR1 SGDLS and CDR2 YYNGEE. The V and J ends lost 5 bases and 0 bases, in that order; junction bases with no gene match: 6. CDR3 sequence reads: CASSSGQGISYNEQFF. CDR3 DNA: TGTGCCAGCAGTTCCGGACAGGGGATCTCCTACAATGAGCAGTTCTTC.

This clone was seen once. The V call is TRBV5-4, the J call TRBJ1-1; no reliable D call. Germline loops: CDR1 SGHNT, CDR2 YYREEE (reference sequence). The CDR3 extends over 12 amino acids. With 0 bases removed from V and 4 bases from J, the gap between germline ends came to 4 bases. CDR3 region: CASSLDTTEAFF. The DNA for the CDR3 is TGTGCCAGCAGCTTGGACACCACTGAAGCTTTCTTT.

This clone appeared once. The chain uses TRBV6-4 and TRBJ2-3; 9 bases are shared with TRBD2. The CDR3 is 16 residues long. Germline V CDR1 and CDR2: MRHNA, SNTAGT. V lost 9 bases and J lost 3; bases outside the gene matches: 13. CDR3 protein: CARGISGGGRTDTQYF. The CDR3 DNA sequence: TGTGCCAGGGGGATTAGCGGGGGAGGTCGGACAGATACGCAGTATTTT.

V and J are TRBV19 and TRBJ2-1; D might be TRBD2 (5 bases). V shed 3 bases and J shed 6 bases, with 9 bases lying between them. Germline V gene data show CDR1 as LNHDA and CDR2 as SQIVND (reference sequence). This CDR3 contains 13 residues. The CDR3 DNA is TGTGCCAGTAGTATCAACGAGGGCAATGAGCAGTTCTTC. This sequence encodes CASSINEGNEQFF.

This clone was counted a few times. This chain joins TRBV30 and TRBJ1-1; D perhaps matches TRBD1 (5 bases). This CDR3 comprises 15 residues. The germline CDR1 and CDR2 sequences are GTSNPN and SVGIG (reference sequence). Trimming stripped 1 base from V and 0 bases from J, with 12 bases between. The CDR3 protein is CAWSAGRLMNTEAFF. CDR3 bases: TGTGCCTGGAGTGCAGGGCGACTTATGAACACTGAAGCTTTCTTT.

The V call is TRBV12-5, the J call TRBJ2-7; D not resolved. The germline CDR1 and CDR2 sequences are LGHNT and FRNRAP. V lost 5 bases to trimming and J lost 4 bases, with 9 bases between them. This CDR3 has 12 residues. The chain's CDR3 is CASGPGSYEQYF. As DNA, the CDR3 is TGTGCTAGTGGTCCCGGTTCGTACGAGCAGTACTTC.

This clone was seen only a few times. The chain joins TRBV10-2 to TRBJ1-1, with a possible D match to TRBD1 (5 bases). V lost 10 bases and J 8 bases, leaving 11 bases between the germline ends. Germline assignment: CDR1 WSHSY and CDR2 SAAADI. The CDR3 is 10 amino acids. Here the CDR3 reads CATKTVEAFF. CDR3 sequence (DNA): TGCGCCACCAAGACAGTCGAAGCTTTCTTT.